Described below is a single TCR beta chain sequence and its context. Clones were sequenced by immunoSEQ multiplex PCR, and TCRdb holds only the in-frame ones, with some missing. The sample lists about 480,000 clones, approximately 79% occurring once. These data belong to a study of shared clonotypes between healthy human individuals. Study context: In total, the donors were two women and three men aged 18 to 49.

The sequenced sample was PBMCs. The clonotype comes from a woman in her thirties or forties in good health. Some clones in this sample may be carry-over from other donors' samples.

The CDR3 DNA is TGCAGCGTTGAAGCCTCAGGGCAGGACACTGAAGCTTTCTTT. Amino acids: CSVEASGQDTEAFF. The V and J genes are TRBV29-1 and TRBJ1-1, with D perhaps matching TRBD1 (5 bases). V was clipped by 1 base and J by 3 bases, with 12 bases between them. This CDR3 is built from 14 residues. CDR1 is SQVTM and CDR2 is ANQGSEA in the germline V gene. The full variable domain, with the rest looked up from reference TRBV29-1 and TRBJ1-1, is SAVISQKPSRDICQRGTSLTIQCQVDSQVTMMFWYRQQPGQSLTLIATANQGSEATYESGFVIDKFPISRPNLTFSTLTVSNMSPEDSSIYLCSVEASGQDTEAFFGQGTRLTVV.